Below are 27 T cell receptor beta chains sequenced from a single sample in a study of shared clonotypes between healthy human individuals. The assay was immunoSEQ multiplex PCR, and TCRdb's table has in-frame clones only and misses some. In the table there are roughly 2.2 million clones, around 92% of which are singletons. The specimen was naive CD4+ T cells from PBMCs. Subset noted: CD45RA+ positively selected. These receptors were taken from a man aged 18 to 29 in good health. Some clones in this sample may be carry-over from other donors' samples.

This chain connects TRBV9 to TRBJ2-7; maybe TRBD2 (6 bases). This CDR3 has 14 residues. The V gene lost 2 bases and the J gene lost 6 bases, with 15 bases spanning the gap. Germline CDR1 SGDLS, CDR2 YYNGEE. The CDR3 DNA reads as TGTGCCAGCAGCGTTTTCTCGGGAGTATCCGAGCAGTACTTC. Amino acids: CASSVFSGVSEQYF.

The gene calls are TRBV10-1 and TRBJ1-4; D remains unclear. V was shortened by 2 bases and J by 9 bases, with 10 bases between the two germline ends. Germline CDR1 reads WNHNN; CDR2 reads SYGVQD (reference sequence). The CDR3 has 13 residues. CDR3 nucleotide sequence: TGCGCCAGCAGTGAGGATGGGATGAAAAAACTGTTTTTT. This sequence encodes CASSEDGMKKLFF.

The rearrangement joins TRBV11-2 to TRBJ1-2, with D unresolved. Germline-derived CDR1 and CDR2 are SGHAT and FQNNGV. The length of the CDR3 is 14 residues. V shed 2 bases and J shed 1 base, with 8 bases lying between them. The CDR3: CASSLFVGNYGYTF. Written as DNA, the CDR3 is TGTGCCAGCAGCTTATTCGTGGGTAACTATGGCTACACCTTC.

This clone was seen a single time. This chain links TRBV19 with TRBJ1-2, with 7 bases matching TRBD1. Trimming cost V 6 bases and J 5 bases; bases outside gene matches: 21. This CDR3 spans 18 amino acids. Germline loops: CDR1 LNHDA, CDR2 SQIVND (reference sequence). CDR3 DNA: TGTGCCAGTAGCATTGGGCTACCTACAGGGGCGACCCCATATGGCTACACCTTC. Protein sequence: CASSIGLPTGATPYGYTF. The whole variable domain, filled in from reference TRBV19 and TRBJ1-2, reads DGGITQSPKYLFRKEGQNVTLSCEQNLNHDAMYWYRQDPGQGLRLIYYSQIVNDFQKGDIAEGYSVSREKKESFPLTVTSAQKNPTAFYLCASSIGLPTGATPYGYTFGSGTRLTVV.

V is TRBV15 and J is TRBJ1-1; D call uncertain. Germline CDR1 reads LNHNV; CDR2 reads YYDKDF (reference sequence). V shed 3 bases and J shed 5 bases, with 10 bases lying between them. This CDR3 comprises 13 residues. The chain's CDR3 is CATSSGRGTEAFF. DNA for the CDR3: TGTGCCACCAGCAGCGGACGTGGTACTGAAGCTTTCTTT. The variable domain in full, completed from reference TRBV15 and TRBJ1-1, reads DAMVIQNPRYQVTQFGKPVTLSCSQTLNHNVMYWYQQKSSQAPKLLFHYYDKDFNNEADTPDNFQSRRPNTSFCFLDIRSPGLGDTAMYLCATSSGRGTEAFFGQGTRLTVV.

The chain employs TRBV7-9 and TRBJ2-3; 8 bases line up with TRBD1. The CDR3 runs to 14 residues. V shed 6 bases, J shed 4 bases, and the junction held 6 bases outside the gene matches. The V gene's germline CDR1 is SEHNR and CDR2 FQNEAQ (reference sequence). CDR3 bases: TGTGCCAGCAGTCCGGGACAGGTGGCAGATACGCAGTATTTT. Translating it yields CASSPGQVADTQYF. Full variable domain (outside the CDR3, taken from reference TRBV7-9 and TRBJ2-3): DTGVSQNPRHKITKRGQNVTFRCDPISEHNRLYWYRQTLGQGPEFLTYFQNEAQLEKSRLLSDRFSAERPKGSFSTLEIQRTEQGDSAMYLCASSPGQVADTQYFGPGTRLTVL.

V usage is TRBV6-6 and J usage is TRBJ1-2; D perhaps matches TRBD1 (5 bases). The V and J ends lost 3 bases and 1 base respectively, with 15 bases between them. The CDR3 has 16 amino acids. Germline V gene lookup returns CDR1 MNHNY and CDR2 SVGAGI (reference sequence). The CDR3 nucleotides are TGTGCCAGCAGTTATCCCTCAGGGCAGTATAACTATGGCTACACCTTC. Its protein product is CASSYPSGQYNYGYTF.

This clone was picked up one time. This chain links TRBV7-6 with TRBJ1-4, with D possibly TRBD1 on 5 matching bases. V shed 6 bases and J shed 7 bases, with 12 bases lying between them. Germline V gives CDR1 SGHVS, CDR2 FNYEAQ. The CDR3 loop spans 13 amino acids. In DNA form, the CDR3 reads TGTGCCAGCAGTCAGGGATTAGGTGAAAAACTGTTTTTT. It is translated as CASSQGLGEKLFF.

The chain joins TRBV5-1 to TRBJ2-5; D gene ambiguous. The germline gives CDR1 SGHRS, CDR2 YFSETQ. The CDR3 loop spans 12 amino acids. Trimming removed 5 bases at V and 7 bases at J, with 12 bases between. The CDR3: CASSSETWTQYF. Written as DNA, the CDR3 is TGCGCCAGCAGTTCTGAGACGTGGACCCAGTACTTC.

V usage is TRBV19 and J usage is TRBJ2-3, with TRBD2 identical over 10 bases. After removal of 4 bases from V and 1 base from J, the junction contained 5 bases not matched to a gene. In germline, CDR1 is LNHDA, CDR2 SQIVND (reference sequence). The CDR3 spans 16 residues. The CDR3: CASSRTSGTGTDTQYF. The CDR3 DNA sequence: TGTGCCAGTAGTAGAACTAGCGGGACCGGCACAGATACGCAGTATTTT.

V and J are TRBV7-9 and TRBJ2-7; TRBD1 matches at 10 bases. CDR1 SEHNR and CDR2 FQNEAQ come from the germline V gene (reference sequence). The CDR3 contains 15 residues. With 5 bases clipped from V and 4 bases from J, the junction kept 8 bases outside the gene matches. The DNA of the CDR3 is TGTGCCAGCAGCCCAGGACAGGGGGAGGATTACGAGCAGTACTTC. Translating gives CASSPGQGEDYEQYF.

This chain links TRBV18 with TRBJ2-3; the match to TRBD1 covers 10 bases. V lost 11 bases to trimming and J lost 1 base; unmatched junction nucleotides: 6. In germline, CDR1 is KGHSH, CDR2 LQKENI. The CDR3 totals 14 residues. The CDR3 nucleotides are TGTGCCGGCGACAGGGGGCTCGGCACAGATACGCAGTATTTT. The encoded protein is CAGDRGLGTDTQYF. The variable domain in full, completed from reference TRBV18 and TRBJ2-3, reads NAGVMQNPRHLVRRRGQEARLRCSPMKGHSHVYWYRQLPEEGLKFMVYLQKENIIDESGMPKERFSAEFPKEGPSILRIQQVVRGDSAAYFCAGDRGLGTDTQYFGPGTRLTVL.

V gene TRBV7-9 combines with J gene TRBJ2-5; no firm D call. Germline V gene sequence: CDR1 SEHNR, CDR2 FQNEAQ (reference sequence). Trimming stripped 5 bases from V and 4 bases from J, with 20 bases between. CDR3 length: 16 amino acids. The chain's CDR3 is CASSPLKVARGETQYF. The CDR3 DNA reads TGTGCCAGCAGCCCCCTTAAAGTCGCCCGTGGAGAGACCCAGTACTTC.

The V and J genes are TRBV30 and TRBJ2-3, with D possibly matching TRBD2 (5 bases). Germline values: CDR1 GTSNPN, CDR2 SVGIG (reference sequence). V lost 7 bases, J lost 2 bases, and 10 bases lay in between. CDR3 size: 12 residues. CDR3 bases: TGTGCCTCGAGCGGATTCACAGATACGCAGTATTTT. This gives the protein CASSGFTDTQYF.

This clone appeared once. This chain links TRBV7-6 with TRBJ1-5; weak D call: TRBD1 (5 bases). V lost 1 base and J 2 bases, leaving 6 bases between the germline ends. Germline values: CDR1 SGHVS, CDR2 FNYEAQ. This CDR3 has 14 amino acids. The CDR3 DNA sequence: TGTGCCAGCAGCTTAGGAGGGGGCAATCAGCCCCAGCATTTT. Its translation: CASSLGGGNQPQHF.

The CDR3 sequence: CASRLPLINQPQHF. The DNA for the CDR3 is TGTGCCAGCAGGTTACCCCTAATTAATCAGCCCCAGCATTTT. V is TRBV28 and J is TRBJ1-5; D is unresolved. Trimming shortened V by 6 bases and J by 4 bases, and 13 bases separated the two germline ends. Germline values: CDR1 MDHEN, CDR2 SYDVKM. This CDR3 is built from 14 residues.

In DNA form, the CDR3 reads TGTGCCAGCAGCGTAGAAGGTCTCACGGGACTGGGCAATGAGCAGTTCTTC. It translates to CASSVEGLTGLGNEQFF. The rearrangement joins TRBV9 to TRBJ2-1; a weak D match, TRBD2 (6 bases). In germline, CDR1 is SGDLS, CDR2 YYNGEE. Trimming removed 0 bases at V and 6 bases at J, with 19 bases between. The CDR3 length is 17 residues.

The chain carries TRBV28 and TRBJ2-7; D may be TRBD2 (7 bases). The V end lost 8 bases, the J end lost 2 bases, and 25 bases lay between the germline ends. Germline V gene sequence: CDR1 MDHEN, CDR2 SYDVKM. CDR3 length equals 17 residues. CDR3 nucleotides: TGTGCCAGCTCATTAGGAGGGGGGGGACCGAAAACCTACGAGCAGTACTTC. Translation: CASSLGGGGPKTYEQYF.

J is TRBJ2-7 and V is TRBV9; tentative D call: TRBD1 (5 bases). The CDR3 loop spans 14 amino acids. The germline V gene encodes CDR1 SGDLS and CDR2 YYNGEE. V was clipped by 2 bases and J by 6 bases, with 15 bases between them. Here the CDR3 reads CASSVRRDRGEQYF. In nucleotides, the CDR3 is TGTGCCAGCAGCGTCCGCAGGGATCGTGGCGAGCAGTACTTC. The full variable domain, with the rest looked up from reference TRBV9 and TRBJ2-7, is DSGVTQTPKHLITATGQRVTLRCSPRSGDLSVYWYQQSLDQGLQFLIQYYNGEERAKGNILERFSAQQFPDLHSELNLSSLELGDSALYFCASSVRRDRGEQYFGPGTRLTVT.

This sequence joins TRBV18 and TRBJ2-7; D is unresolved. Trimming removed 2 bases at V and 1 base at J, with 9 bases between. This CDR3 spans 14 amino acids. Germline CDR1 and CDR2: KGHSH and LQKENI. CDR3 loop: CASSPLAASYEQYF. Here the CDR3 DNA reads TGTGCCAGCTCACCATTGGCGGCTTCCTACGAGCAGTACTTC.

The rearrangement uses TRBV7-9 and TRBJ2-7; 10 bases match TRBD1. V lost 5 bases to trimming and J lost 3 bases; unmatched junction nucleotides: 4. This CDR3 contains 14 residues. Germline-derived CDR1 and CDR2 are SEHNR and FQNEAQ (reference sequence). The CDR3 loop is CASSTRTGGYEQYF. The CDR3 nucleotides read TGTGCCAGCAGCACGCGGACAGGGGGCTACGAGCAGTACTTC. The complete variable domain, with remaining parts taken from reference TRBV7-9 and TRBJ2-7, reads DTGVSQNPRHKITKRGQNVTFRCDPISEHNRLYWYRQTLGQGPEFLTYFQNEAQLEKSRLLSDRFSAERPKGSFSTLEIQRTEQGDSAMYLCASSTRTGGYEQYFGPGTRLTVT.

CDR3 DNA sequence: TGTGCCAGCAGCGTAGAGGGCAGGTCTGGGGCCAACGTCCTGACTTTC. It codes for CASSVEGRSGANVLTF. The V and J genes are TRBV9 and TRBJ2-6; D call uncertain. Germline V gene sequence: CDR1 SGDLS, CDR2 YYNGEE. CDR3 length equals 16 residues. Trimming stripped 0 bases from V and 1 base from J, with 8 bases between. Filled out from reference TRBV9 and TRBJ2-6, the complete variable domain reads DSGVTQTPKHLITATGQRVTLRCSPRSGDLSVYWYQQSLDQGLQFLIQYYNGEERAKGNILERFSAQQFPDLHSELNLSSLELGDSALYFCASSVEGRSGANVLTFGAGSRLTVL.

This chain connects TRBV4-1 to TRBJ1-5; TRBD1 might be the D (5 bases). Trimming removed 1 base from V and 5 bases from J, with 9 bases in between. Germline V gene data show CDR1 as MGHRA and CDR2 as YSYEKL. The CDR3 consists of 14 residues. This chain's CDR3 is CASSQVGPDQPQHF. The CDR3 coding sequence is TGCGCCAGCAGCCAAGTGGGACCCGATCAGCCCCAGCATTTT.

This chain uses TRBV29-1 with TRBJ2-5; 7 bases fit TRBD1. The V and J ends lost 4 bases and 7 bases, in that order; junction bases with no gene match: 12. This CDR3 has 14 residues. Germline V gene sequence: CDR1 SQVTM, CDR2 ANQGSEA. The CDR3 region has the DNA TGCAGCGTTGTCCGGGACAGCCGTGGCGGGACCCAGTACTTC. It yields the protein CSVVRDSRGGTQYF.

This chain uses TRBV5-1 with TRBJ2-1, with D possibly matching TRBD1 (5 bases). The CDR3 runs 14 residues. Germline V gene sequence: CDR1 SGHRS, CDR2 YFSETQ. V lost 4 bases and J 6 bases, leaving 14 bases between the germline ends. Here the CDR3 reads CASSKTIRVNEQFF. CDR3 nucleotide sequence: TGCGCCAGCAGCAAAACTATCAGGGTCAATGAGCAGTTCTTC.

This chain uses TRBV7-9 with TRBJ2-2; TRBD2 agrees at 7 bases. The CDR3 consists of 19 residues. After removal of 6 bases from V and 0 bases from J, the junction contained 16 bases not matched to a gene. Germline values: CDR1 SEHNR, CDR2 FQNEAQ (reference sequence). The CDR3 region has the DNA TGTGCCAGCAGTTACTTGGCTAGCGGTCCTACCACGAACACCGGGGAGCTGTTTTTT. This codes for CASSYLASGPTTNTGELFF.

The chain has TRBV7-2 and TRBJ1-5, with D uncertain. V dropped 1 base and J dropped 6 bases, with 19 bases sitting between them. Germline CDR1 SGHTA, CDR2 FQGNSA. CDR3 size: 17 residues. The CDR3 loop is CASSLGGGRRPSQPQHF. CDR3 nucleotides: TGTGCCAGCAGCTTAGGGGGAGGGAGACGCCCCAGTCAGCCCCAGCATTTT.